This is a list of T cell receptor beta chains from one sample in a study of cytomegalovirus exposure and HLA in healthy donors. The data were produced by immunoSEQ multiplex PCR, yet TCRdb's version contains in-frame clones alone and is incomplete. This table has approximately 150,000 clones, roughly nine tenths appearing once. The sample comprised PBMCs. The receptors were gathered from a woman under 40 in good health and CMV-seronegative. Both conserved end residues are part of each CDR3. A D gene is named only where the DNA matches it firmly. For some rows the clone size is stated as once, few or many, or as a class when expanded; others skip it.

v_gene: TRBV5-6
d_gene: TRBD1
abundance: once
j_gene: TRBJ1-2
CDR3nt: TGTGCCAGCAGCTTCGCCGGGACAGGGGAAAACTATGGCTACACCTTC
CDR3aa: CASSFAGTGENYGYTF

v_gene: TRBV21-1
d_gene: -
abundance: -
j_gene: TRBJ1-5
CDR3nt: TGTGCCAGCAGCAAGACCGGGAGGAGGCAGCCCCAGCATTTT
CDR3aa: CASSKTGRRQPQHF

v_gene: TRBV4-1
d_gene: -
abundance: few
j_gene: TRBJ1-1
CDR3nt: TGCGCCAGCAGCCAAGCGGGTCCCCGAATGAACACTGAAGCTTTCTTT
CDR3aa: CASSQAGPRMNTEAFF

v_gene: TRBV5-1
d_gene: TRBD1
abundance: -
j_gene: TRBJ2-7
CDR3nt: TGCGCCAGCAGCTTGGCCCGGACAGGGGGTTCCTACGAGCAGTACTTC
CDR3aa: CASSLARTGGSYEQYF

v_gene: TRBV27
d_gene: TRBD1
abundance: -
j_gene: TRBJ2-7
CDR3nt: TGTGCCAGCAGTTCCCCCGGGACAGGTCTGGGGGAGCAGTACTTC
CDR3aa: CASSSPGTGLGEQYF

v_gene: TRBV4-1
d_gene: -
abundance: -
j_gene: TRBJ2-7
CDR3nt: TGCGCCAGCAGCCAAGAGACAGCCTACGAGCAGTACTTC
CDR3aa: CASSQETAYEQYF

v_gene: TRBV7-6
d_gene: -
abundance: -
j_gene: TRBJ2-1
CDR3nt: TGTGCCAGCAGCTTACGGCGGGATATCTACAATGAGCAGTTCTTC
CDR3aa: CASSLRRDIYNEQFF

v_gene: TRBV9
d_gene: TRBD2
abundance: -
j_gene: TRBJ2-3
CDR3nt: TGTGCCAGCAGCGACCGACTAGCGGGGGGGTTGGATACGCAGTATTTT
CDR3aa: CASSDRLAGGLDTQYF

v_gene: TRBV29-1
d_gene: -
abundance: -
j_gene: TRBJ1-1
CDR3nt: TGCAGCGTCACGACAGGCTACACTGAAGCTTTCTTT
CDR3aa: CSVTTGYTEAFF

v_gene: TRBV6-1
d_gene: -
abundance: -
j_gene: TRBJ1-4
CDR3nt: TGTGCCAACAGCCGGACTCCAACTAATGAAAAACTGTTTTTT
CDR3aa: CANSRTPTNEKLFF

v_gene: TRBV19
d_gene: TRBD2
abundance: -
j_gene: TRBJ2-1
CDR3nt: TGTGCCAGTAGTATAGGGGGGGGTCCCTACAATGAGCAGTTCTTC
CDR3aa: CASSIGGGPYNEQFF

v_gene: TRBV7-2
d_gene: TRBD1
abundance: -
j_gene: TRBJ2-1
CDR3nt: TGTGCCAGCAGCTTAGACAGGGGGCGCGTCAATGAGCAGTTCTTC
CDR3aa: CASSLDRGRVNEQFF

v_gene: TRBV27
d_gene: TRBD2
abundance: once
j_gene: TRBJ2-7
CDR3nt: TGTGCCAGCAGTTTAAAGGGACTAGGGTTAGGGAGGGTCTACGAGCAGTACTTC
CDR3aa: CASSLKGLGLGRVYEQYF

v_gene: TRBV7-2
d_gene: -
abundance: -
j_gene: TRBJ1-5
CDR3nt: TGTGCCAGCAGCTTAGCCAGGGGATACAATCAGCCCCAGCATTTT
CDR3aa: CASSLARGYNQPQHF

v_gene: TRBV9
d_gene: -
abundance: once
j_gene: TRBJ1-5
CDR3nt: TGTGCCAGCAGCGTAGAAGCCGGTGGGCCCCAGCATTTT
CDR3aa: CASSVEAGGPQHF

v_gene: TRBV19
d_gene: TRBD2
abundance: -
j_gene: TRBJ2-1
CDR3nt: TGTGCCAGTAGTATGTGGCTAGCGGGGGGATTTGAGCAGTTCTTC
CDR3aa: CASSMWLAGGFEQFF

v_gene: TRBV4-1
d_gene: TRBD1
abundance: -
j_gene: TRBJ1-3
CDR3nt: TGCGCCAGCAGCCTCAGCTCAAAGGACAGGGCGATTAACTCTGGAAACACCATATATTTT
CDR3aa: CASSLSSKDRAINSGNTIYF

v_gene: TRBV5-1
d_gene: -
abundance: -
j_gene: TRBJ2-6
CDR3nt: TGCGCCAGCAGCGGCGGCGCTGGGGCCAACGTCCTGACTTTC
CDR3aa: CASSGGAGANVLTF

v_gene: TRBV7-8
d_gene: -
abundance: once
j_gene: TRBJ1-2
CDR3nt: TGTGCCAGCAGCCCCGGGACTCTCGGCTATGGCTACACCTTC
CDR3aa: CASSPGTLGYGYTF

v_gene: TRBV14
d_gene: -
abundance: -
j_gene: TRBJ1-1
CDR3nt: TGTGCCAGCAGCCACGAGGAGGGGAACACTGAAGCTTTCTTT
CDR3aa: CASSHEEGNTEAFF

v_gene: TRBV30
d_gene: -
abundance: -
j_gene: TRBJ1-1
CDR3nt: TGTGCCTGGAGTACCTGGGGGGGTGTGAACACTGAAGCTTTCTTT
CDR3aa: CAWSTWGGVNTEAFF

v_gene: TRBV23-1
d_gene: -
abundance: -
j_gene: TRBJ2-3
CDR3nt: TGCGCCAGCGAGCGACCGCCGTACGGAGATACGCAGTATTTT
CDR3aa: CASERPPYGDTQYF

v_gene: TRBV4-1
d_gene: -
abundance: -
j_gene: TRBJ1-5
CDR3nt: TGCGCCAGCAGCCCTACAGGGTACCAGCCCCAGCATTTT
CDR3aa: CASSPTGYQPQHF

v_gene: TRBV5-5
d_gene: TRBD1
abundance: -
j_gene: TRBJ1-1
CDR3nt: TGTGCCAGCAGCTGGGAGACAGGGGACACTGAAGCTTTCTTT
CDR3aa: CASSWETGDTEAFF

v_gene: TRBV7-7
d_gene: -
abundance: -
j_gene: TRBJ2-3
CDR3nt: TGTGCCAGCAGCTTAGTATTGACAGATACGCAGTATTTT
CDR3aa: CASSLVLTDTQYF

v_gene: TRBV6-6
d_gene: TRBD2
abundance: -
j_gene: TRBJ2-3
CDR3nt: TGTGCCAGCAGTTCCACCCTAGCGGGAGAGGCAGATACGCAGTATTTT
CDR3aa: CASSSTLAGEADTQYF

v_gene: TRBV13
d_gene: TRBD1
abundance: -
j_gene: TRBJ2-2
CDR3nt: TGTGCCAGCAGCTTAGGCAGGGGGTCCTCCGGGGAGCTGTTTTTT
CDR3aa: CASSLGRGSSGELFF

v_gene: TRBV2
d_gene: TRBD2
abundance: once
j_gene: TRBJ2-7
CDR3nt: TGTGCCAGCACCCCGGTGGGGGGGGGCGAGCAGTACTTC
CDR3aa: CASTPVGGGEQYF

v_gene: TRBV5-4
d_gene: -
abundance: -
j_gene: TRBJ2-5
CDR3nt: TGTGCCAGCAGCTTGGTACAGAGCGGAGAGACCCAGTACTTC
CDR3aa: CASSLVQSGETQYF

v_gene: TRBV7-9
d_gene: -
abundance: -
j_gene: TRBJ1-4
CDR3nt: TGTGCCAGCAGCTTAGCCGGGAGTAATGAAAAACTGTTTTTT
CDR3aa: CASSLAGSNEKLFF

v_gene: TRBV5-1
d_gene: -
abundance: -
j_gene: TRBJ2-1
CDR3nt: TGCGCCAGCAGCTTGGAAGGGAGCTCCTACAATGAGCAGTTCTTC
CDR3aa: CASSLEGSSYNEQFF

v_gene: TRBV11-2
d_gene: -
abundance: -
j_gene: TRBJ2-3
CDR3nt: TGTGCCTCGGAGGGACGCGGTATCACAGATACGCAGTATTTT
CDR3aa: CASEGRGITDTQYF

v_gene: TRBV7-9
d_gene: -
abundance: -
j_gene: TRBJ1-2
CDR3nt: TGTGCCAGCAGCTTAGCGAGCATAGCTAACTATGGCTACACCTTC
CDR3aa: CASSLASIANYGYTF

v_gene: TRBV28
d_gene: -
abundance: -
j_gene: TRBJ1-2
CDR3nt: TGTGCCAGCAGTTTAGTAGTTAACTATGGCTACACCTTC
CDR3aa: CASSLVVNYGYTF

v_gene: TRBV10-3
d_gene: TRBD1
abundance: -
j_gene: TRBJ1-1
CDR3nt: TGTGCCATCAGCGGGACAGGGAACACTGAAGCTTTCTTT
CDR3aa: CAISGTGNTEAFF

v_gene: TRBV5-1
d_gene: -
abundance: -
j_gene: TRBJ1-6
CDR3nt: TGCGCCAGCAGCTTGGGACAGTCGAATTCACCCCTCCACTTT
CDR3aa: CASSLGQSNSPLHF

v_gene: TRBV10-3
d_gene: -
abundance: -
j_gene: TRBJ2-7
CDR3nt: TGTGCCATCAGTGAGAGTAGCGCCCTCTCCTACGAGCAGTACTTC
CDR3aa: CAISESSALSYEQYF

v_gene: TRBV7-6
d_gene: TRBD2
abundance: -
j_gene: TRBJ2-3
CDR3nt: TGTGCCAGCAGCTTAGGAGCGGGGGGCCACACAGATACGCAGTATTTT
CDR3aa: CASSLGAGGHTDTQYF

v_gene: TRBV5-1
d_gene: TRBD1
abundance: -
j_gene: TRBJ1-1
CDR3nt: TGCGCCAGCAGCTCACCAACAGGGGGGCTGAACACTGAAGCTTTCTTT
CDR3aa: CASSSPTGGLNTEAFF

v_gene: TRBV7-2
d_gene: -
abundance: -
j_gene: TRBJ1-4
CDR3nt: TGTGCCAGCAGCTTAGTCCGCGGAAGGGGTGAAAAACTGTTTTTT
CDR3aa: CASSLVRGRGEKLFF

v_gene: TRBV19
d_gene: TRBD2
abundance: -
j_gene: TRBJ2-1
CDR3nt: TGTGCCAGTAGTACTCTAGCGGGTGGGCAGTTCTTC
CDR3aa: CASSTLAGGQFF

v_gene: TRBV19
d_gene: -
abundance: -
j_gene: TRBJ1-5
CDR3nt: TGTGCCAGTAGTATAGGGGGCCCGACCCAGCATTTT
CDR3aa: CASSIGGPTQHF

v_gene: TRBV30
d_gene: -
abundance: -
j_gene: TRBJ1-1
CDR3nt: TGTGCCTGGAGCCTACAGGGCACTGAAGCTTTCTTT
CDR3aa: CAWSLQGTEAFF

v_gene: TRBV5-1
d_gene: TRBD2
abundance: -
j_gene: TRBJ2-5
CDR3nt: TGCGCCAGCAGCTTGGCTAGGGGGTTCGGACTAGCGGGGCAAGAGACCCAGTACTTC
CDR3aa: CASSLARGFGLAGQETQYF

v_gene: TRBV2
d_gene: TRBD1
abundance: -
j_gene: TRBJ1-6
CDR3nt: TGTGCCAGCAGTCCCAAACGACCGGGACAGGTTTCTAAGAATTTGAATTCACCCCTCCACTTT
CDR3aa: CASSPKRPGQVSKNLNSPLHF

v_gene: TRBV5-1
d_gene: TRBD1
abundance: -
j_gene: TRBJ1-1
CDR3nt: TGCGCCGGCAGCTTGGGTACAGGGGCGACTTTCTTT
CDR3aa: CAGSLGTGATFF

v_gene: TRBV5-6
d_gene: TRBD2
abundance: -
j_gene: TRBJ2-7
CDR3nt: TGTGCCAGCAGTTTTGGGGGGGGGTACGAGCAGTACTTC
CDR3aa: CASSFGGGYEQYF

v_gene: TRBV5-1
d_gene: -
abundance: -
j_gene: TRBJ2-7
CDR3nt: TGCGCCAGCAGCCCCCCCTCGGGGTCTGTGGACGAGCAGTACTTC
CDR3aa: CASSPPSGSVDEQYF

v_gene: TRBV10-2
d_gene: TRBD1
abundance: few
j_gene: TRBJ2-5
CDR3nt: TGCGCCAGCAGTGAGCCACGTAACAGGGGAGAGACCCAGTACTTC
CDR3aa: CASSEPRNRGETQYF

v_gene: TRBV5-1
d_gene: TRBD1
abundance: -
j_gene: TRBJ2-3
CDR3nt: TGCGCCAGCAGCTTTGGGACAGCTACCGCGTCCACAGATACGCAGTATTTT
CDR3aa: CASSFGTATASTDTQYF

v_gene: TRBV19
d_gene: TRBD2
abundance: -
j_gene: TRBJ2-1
CDR3nt: TGTGCCAGTAGTGACCGTCTAGCGGGAGGGGCGGATGAGCAGTTCTTC
CDR3aa: CASSDRLAGGADEQFF

v_gene: TRBV29-1
d_gene: TRBD1
abundance: -
j_gene: TRBJ2-1
CDR3nt: TGCAGCGTCGCAGGGGGCAAGAGCTCCTACAATGAGCAGTTCTTC
CDR3aa: CSVAGGKSSYNEQFF

v_gene: TRBV9
d_gene: TRBD1
abundance: -
j_gene: TRBJ1-1
CDR3nt: TGTGCCAGCAGCCGGGACAGGGGCGTCGTCCTGAACACTGAAGCTTTCTTT
CDR3aa: CASSRDRGVVLNTEAFF

v_gene: TRBV19
d_gene: -
abundance: -
j_gene: TRBJ1-2
CDR3nt: TGTGCCAGTAGTATAGGGAGGGACTATGGCTACACCTTC
CDR3aa: CASSIGRDYGYTF

v_gene: TRBV18
d_gene: TRBD1
abundance: -
j_gene: TRBJ2-3
CDR3nt: TGTGCCAGCTCACCCGGGACAGTCACAGATACGCAGTATTTT
CDR3aa: CASSPGTVTDTQYF

v_gene: TRBV6-5
d_gene: -
abundance: -
j_gene: TRBJ1-6
CDR3nt: TGTGCCAGCAGGGTCCGCGATAATTCACCCCTCCACTTT
CDR3aa: CASRVRDNSPLHF

v_gene: TRBV29-1
d_gene: TRBD2
abundance: -
j_gene: TRBJ2-7
CDR3nt: TGCAGCGTTGAAGTTGTCGGGACTAGCGGGGGGATATCCTACGAGCAGTACTTC
CDR3aa: CSVEVVGTSGGISYEQYF

v_gene: TRBV27
d_gene: -
abundance: once
j_gene: TRBJ1-6
CDR3nt: TGTGCCAGCAGTTTCCTTCCGACAGTAGCAGCGTGGGGTAATTCACCCCTCCACTTT
CDR3aa: CASSFLPTVAAWGNSPLHF

v_gene: TRBV4-3
d_gene: -
abundance: -
j_gene: TRBJ2-2
CDR3nt: TGCGCCAGCAGCCAAGAACGAGGGCCAGGGGTTACCGGGGAGCTGTTTTTT
CDR3aa: CASSQERGPGVTGELFF

v_gene: TRBV10-3
d_gene: TRBD2
abundance: -
j_gene: TRBJ2-7
CDR3nt: TGTGCCATCAGTGATAGCGGGAGACCAACCTACGAGCAGTACTTC
CDR3aa: CAISDSGRPTYEQYF